Each of the 2 T cell receptor beta chains below was sequenced from the same sample in a study of T cell responses to AZD1222 COVID-19 vaccine. Repertoires were generated with immunoSEQ multiplex PCR, while TCRdb's copy carries only in-frame clones and drops some. The sample has about 100,000 clones, around nine tenths seen once; the top ten hold about 3.5%. Sequenced here: peripheral blood, sampled on day 0 of AZD1222 vaccination. All receptors come from an adult in good health.

This rearrangement joins TRBV15 to TRBJ2-7; weak D call: TRBD2 (6 bases). The CDR3 sequence is 14 residues long. Germline V lookup: CDR1 LNHNV, CDR2 YYDKDF (reference sequence). The V end was cut by 8 bases, the J end by 3 bases, with 17 bases between. CDR3 sequence reads: CATQPGLEGYEQYF. DNA of the CDR3: TGTGCCACCCAACCGGGACTGGAGGGCTACGAGCAGTACTTC. Supplemented by reference TRBV15 and TRBJ2-7, the full variable domain reads DAMVIQNPRYQVTQFGKPVTLSCSQTLNHNVMYWYQQKSSQAPKLLFHYYDKDFNNEADTPDNFQSRRPNTSFCFLDIRSPGLGDTAMYLCATQPGLEGYEQYFGPGTRLTVT.

The gene calls are TRBV21-1 and TRBJ1-5. TRBV21-1 is labeled a pseudogene. CDR3 length equals 14 residues. CDR3 residues: CASSIPGFNQPQHF. The CDR3 nucleotides are TGTGCCAGCAGCATCCCGGGGTTCAATCAGCCCCAGCATTTT.